This passage covers 20 T cell receptor beta chains from one sample sequenced in a study of blood T cell repertoires in COVID-19 (dated by TCRdb to about 2020). Library preparation was by the immunoSEQ multiplex PCR assay. TCRdb took this table from immuneACCESS and kept in-frame rearrangements with V and J called. Such tables lack part of the clones; where checked against another copy, unresolved V genes explain under half of the gap, and the rest is unexplained. For this sample there are fewer than 150,000 clones; 75% to 90% appear just once. Together, the top ten hold approximately 20% of the sample. The sequenced material came from peripheral blood. These receptors were obtained from a woman between 45 and 60 years old who had recovered from COVID-19.

CDR3 coding DNA: TGTGCCAGCAGTTACTCGCGGAGGCGAAATCAGCCCCAGCATTTT. As protein: CASSYSRRRNQPQHF. The V and J genes are TRBV6-5 and TRBJ1-5; unclear D gene. V was cut by 0 bases and J by 4 bases, with 10 bases left in between. There are 15 residues in the CDR3. Germline CDR1 reads MNHEY; CDR2 reads SVGAGI.

The chain employs TRBV19 and TRBJ2-2; 11 bases line up with TRBD1. CDR1 LNHDA and CDR2 SQIVND come from the germline V gene (reference sequence). The J segment lost 4 bases and the V segment lost 6 bases, leaving 7 bases of the junction unmatched. The length of the CDR3 is 16 residues. As DNA, the CDR3 is TGTGCCAGTAGGAAAACCGGGACAGGGGGCACCGGGGAGCTGTTTTTT. It codes for CASRKTGTGGTGELFF.

The rearrangement uses TRBV7-9 and TRBJ2-7, with 8 bases matching TRBD1. The CDR3 runs 12 residues. The germline V gene has CDR1 SEHNR and CDR2 FQNEAQ (reference sequence). The V segment lost 5 bases and the J segment 4 bases; nucleotides outside the gene matches: 1. The CDR3 here is CASSRDRYEQYF. The CDR3 nucleotides read TGTGCCAGCAGCCGGGACAGGTACGAGCAGTACTTC.

The chain has TRBV6-2 or TRBV6-3 and TRBJ2-1; 8 bases are shared with TRBD2. Germline trimming cut 3 bases from V and 5 bases from J; bases unmatched to any gene: 21. CDR3 length: 20 residues. The germline V gene has CDR1 MNHEY and CDR2 SVGEGT. CDR3 sequence reads: CASSYLVVAGNTAENNEQFF. The CDR3 coding sequence is TGTGCCAGCAGTTATCTGGTGGTAGCGGGGAATACCGCTGAGAACAATGAGCAGTTCTTC.

This chain links TRBV11-3 with TRBJ2-7, with TRBD2 identical over 9 bases. The germline CDR1 and CDR2 sequences are SGHNT and YENEEA. The CDR3 length is 15 residues. J lost 6 bases, V lost 0 bases, and 6 bases had no gene match. In DNA form, the CDR3 reads TGTGCCAGCAGCTTAGATCGCGGGAGGGCCTCCGAGCAGTACTTC. It yields the protein CASSLDRGRASEQYF.

The chain employs TRBV5-1 and TRBJ2-1; D may be TRBD1 (6 bases). The CDR3 totals 16 residues. Germline V CDR1 and CDR2: SGHRS, YFSETQ. Trimming removed 7 bases at V and 2 bases at J, with 19 bases between. The CDR3 DNA follows: TGCGCCAGCGTGGGGTTTTTGGGGGCTACCTACAATGAGCAGTTCTTC. Amino acid sequence: CASVGFLGATYNEQFF. Complete variable domain (other parts from reference TRBV5-1 and TRBJ2-1): KAGVTQTPRYLIKTRGQQVTLSCSPISGHRSVSWYQQTPGQGLQFLFEYFSETQRNKGNFPGRFSGRQFSNSRSEMNVSTLELGDSALYLCASVGFLGATYNEQFFGPGTRLTVL.

The chain employs TRBV12-3 or TRBV12-4 and TRBJ2-2, with D perhaps matching TRBD2 (5 bases). V gave up 5 bases and J gave up 5 bases, with 9 bases separating them. The CDR3 contains 13 residues. In DNA form, the CDR3 reads TGTGCCAGCAGTCTTTGGAGGACCGGGGAGCTGTTTTTT. It translates to CASSLWRTGELFF.

This chain links TRBV5-1 with TRBJ2-3; 10 bases agree with TRBD2. The CDR3 is 16 amino acids. Germline CDR1 SGHRS, CDR2 YFSETQ. J was trimmed by 5 bases and V by 0 bases; bases with no gene match: 6. In DNA, the CDR3 is TGCGCCAGCAGCTTGGCTAAGCCTAGCGGGAGAGATACGCAGTATTTT. Encoded protein: CASSLAKPSGRDTQYF.

This chain joins TRBV30 and TRBJ1-4; D not certain. Trimming removed 2 bases from V and 8 bases from J, with 15 bases in between. The CDR3 has 14 residues. Germline assignment: CDR1 GTSNPN and CDR2 SVGIG (reference sequence). The CDR3 coding sequence is TGTGCCTGGAGTCCCACACGTTATCCCGAAAAACTGTTTTTT. The encoded protein is CAWSPTRYPEKLFF.

The rearrangement links TRBV2 to TRBJ1-2; 9 bases align to TRBD1. Germline lookup yields CDR1 SNHLY and CDR2 FYNNEI. The trim removed 5 bases at V and 7 bases at J, leaving 8 bases unmatched. The CDR3 runs to 14 residues. The CDR3 region has the DNA TGTGCCAGCAGTACACAGGGACAGGGAGCTGGCTACACCTTC. Its translation: CASSTQGQGAGYTF. The variable domain in full, with the rest retrieved from reference TRBV2 and TRBJ1-2, is EPEVTQTPSHQVTQMGQEVILRCVPISNHLYFYWYRQILGQKVEFLVSFYNNEISEKSEIFDDQFSVERPDGSNFTLKIRSTKLEDSAMYFCASSTQGQGAGYTFGSGTRLTVV.

This chain links TRBV2 with TRBJ2-7; D unresolved. Trimming left V 5 bases short and J 1 base short, with 9 bases between. Germline V gene data show CDR1 as SNHLY and CDR2 as FYNNEI. The CDR3 runs to 13 residues. CDR3 sequence: CASSKPGSYEQYF. CDR3 bases: TGTGCCAGCAGTAAGCCCGGTTCCTACGAGCAGTACTTC.

This CDR3 reads CASSYRVWHEQYF. The DNA of the CDR3 is TGTGCCAGCAGTTACAGGGTTTGGCACGAGCAGTACTTC. This rearrangement joins TRBV2 to TRBJ2-7; D perhaps matches TRBD1 (6 bases). V was pared by 5 bases and J by 5 bases, with 13 bases between. Germline V lookup: CDR1 SNHLY, CDR2 FYNNEI. This CDR3 has 13 amino acids.

The rearrangement links TRBV11-1 to TRBJ2-1, with 10 bases matching TRBD2. Germline V CDR1 and CDR2: SGHAT, FQDESV (reference sequence). V dropped 5 bases and J dropped 12; count of bases not matched to a gene: 10. The CDR3 is made up of 14 amino acids. The CDR3 DNA follows: TGTGCCAGCAGCCCAACTAGCGGGATGGGTAGGCAGTTCTTC. Residues: CASSPTSGMGRQFF.

The sample holds a few counts of this clone. The chain combines TRBV27 with TRBJ2-7; 11 nucleotides match TRBD2. The trim removed 6 bases at V and 6 bases at J, leaving 4 bases unmatched. Germline lookup yields CDR1 MNHEY and CDR2 SMNVEV (reference sequence). The CDR3 sequence is 13 residues long. CDR3 loop: CASRLAGAGEQYF. DNA for the CDR3: TGTGCCAGCAGACTAGCGGGAGCCGGCGAGCAGTACTTC.

The genes are TRBV7-9 and TRBJ1-1, with TRBD1 matching over 8 bases. Losses at the gene ends were 2 bases for V and 4 bases for J; bases not matched to a gene: 3. Germline lookup yields CDR1 SEHNR and CDR2 FQNEAQ (reference sequence). The CDR3 is 14 residues long. CDR3 coding DNA: TGTGCCAGCAGCTTACAGGGGGCTGCCACTGAAGCTTTCTTT. Its protein product is CASSLQGAATEAFF.

The chain carries TRBV19 and TRBJ1-1; 10 bases align to TRBD1. Trimming removed 6 bases from V and 6 bases from J; junction bases left unmatched: 10. This CDR3 has 15 residues. Germline-derived CDR1 and CDR2 are LNHDA and SQIVND (reference sequence). In nucleotides, the CDR3 is TGTGCCAGTAGAGAAAGGACAGGGGGTCGCCCTGAAGCTTTCTTT. Protein: CASRERTGGRPEAFF.

This clone is a singleton in its sample. CDR3 residues: CASSSRTGTYGYTF. The CDR3, as DNA: TGTGCCAGCAGCTCACGGACAGGTACCTATGGCTACACCTTC. V is TRBV9 and J is TRBJ1-2; 7 positions agree with TRBD1. The CDR3 runs to 14 residues. V was pared by 4 bases and J by 4 bases, with 7 bases of the junction left unmatched. Germline V lookup: CDR1 SGDLS, CDR2 YYNGEE.

This chain joins TRBV5-1 and TRBJ2-4; TRBD2 agrees at 7 bases. With 4 bases clipped from V and 0 bases from J, the junction kept 7 bases outside the gene matches. The V gene's germline CDR1 is SGHRS and CDR2 YFSETQ. The CDR3 runs to 16 residues. The CDR3 nucleotides are TGCGCCAGCAGCCACCCGGGGGGTAGAGCCAAAAACATTCAGTACTTC. Translated, it gives CASSHPGGRAKNIQYF.

This clone occurred a few times. This sample also contains other DNA sequences that code for the same CDR3. The rearrangement uses TRBV24-1 and TRBJ1-5, with D possibly TRBD1 on 5 matching bases. Germline CDR1 reads KGHDR; CDR2 reads SFDVKD. Trimming cost V 4 bases and J 3 bases, with 9 bases left between them. This CDR3 has 14 amino acids. In nucleotides, the CDR3 is TGTGCCACCAGTGAGGGGGGGTTCAATCAGCCCCAGCATTTT. This sequence encodes CATSEGGFNQPQHF.

This rearrangement joins TRBV19 to TRBJ2-7; D may be TRBD2 (5 bases). This CDR3 has 14 amino acids. Trimming took 4 bases from V and 3 from J, leaving 13 bases between them. Germline CDR1 LNHDA, CDR2 SQIVND (reference sequence). CDR3 DNA: TGTGCCAGTAGTACCCTCGACGGGGTCTACGAGCAGTACTTC. Translated, it gives CASSTLDGVYEQYF.